What follows are 22 T cell receptor beta chains derived from one specimen sequenced in a study of tissue T cells after allogeneic stem cell transplantation. Clones were read by immunoSEQ multiplex PCR, and TCRdb kept only the in-frame ones, dropping some. The table shows roughly 8,100 clones, with 30% to 40% occurring only once. Specified time point: mouse harvest day 14 after allogeneic transplant. Each mouse received 10^7 T-cell-depleted marrow cells plus 10^6 splenic CD5+ T cells by tail vein. Sequences were obtained from skin. The receptors were gathered from a female BALB/c mouse given C57BL/6 T cells with graft-versus-host disease after an allogeneic hematopoietic cell transplant.

As to this clone: Gene names and germline match the mouse. Coverage ceases 1 residue before the CDR3 finishes, and the germline J gene fills in the end. This chain uses TRBV26 with TRBJ2-3, with 8 positions matching TRBD2. V shed 4 bases, J shed 2 bases, and the junction held 5 bases outside the gene matches. CDR1 and CDR2 (germline): KGHPV, FQNQEV (reference sequence). The CDR3 loop spans 15 amino acids. The CDR3 loop reads CASSPRLGNAETLYF. CDR3 DNA (partial): TGTGCCAGCAGTCCCAGACTGGGGAATGCAGAAACGCTGTAT.

Concerning this clone itself: Genes and germline come from the mouse. The read terminates 1 residue ahead of where the CDR3 ends, so the germline J gene completes it. The chain carries TRBV26 and TRBJ1-6; 8 positions match TRBD1. TRBJ1-6 is known as an ORF, though its function is uncertain. The length of the CDR3 is 13 residues. Germline assignment: CDR1 KGHPV and CDR2 FQNQEV (reference sequence). J gave up 8 bases and V 3 bases, and 0 bases lay outside the gene matches. CDR3 amino acids: CASSLQGDSPLYF. The CDR3 bases that were read are TGTGCCAGCAGTCTACAGGGGGATTCGCCCCTCTAC.

Of note for this clone: Mouse germline and gene names are used. CDR3 DNA, as far as it was read: TGTGCCAGCAGTCTCCGGACAGGAAACACCGGGCAGCTCTAC. This gives the protein CASSLRTGNTGQLY. The entire CDR3 reads CASSLRTGNTGQLYF. This chain joins TRBV26 and TRBJ2-2; TRBD1 aligns across 7 bases. Read sequence stops 1 residue before the CDR3 end, and the germline J gene provides the missing end. The V gene's germline CDR1 is KGHPV and CDR2 FQNQEV (reference sequence). The CDR3 length is 15 residues. Losses at the gene ends were 3 bases for V and 1 base for J; bases not matched to a gene: 2.

To note about this clone: Gene and germline names: mouse. The CDR3 is cut off 1 residue early in the read; its end comes from the germline J gene. The genes are TRBV12-1 and TRBJ2-3; TRBD2 matches at 13 bases. Trimming cost V 2 bases and J 8 bases; bases outside gene matches: 6. CDR1 SGHSN and CDR2 HYEKVE come from the germline V gene. CDR3 length equals 15 residues. The sequenced CDR3 bases are TGTGCCAGCTCTCCATTTGGGACTGGGGGGGTAACGCTGTAT. Translated, it gives CASSPFGTGGVTLY. The CDR3, in full, reads CASSPFGTGGVTLYF. Full variable domain (missing parts from reference TRBV12-1 and TRBJ2-3): DSGVVQSPRHIIKEKGGRSVLTCIPISGHSNVVWYQQTLGKELKFLIQHYEKVERDKGFLPSRFSVQQFDDYHSEMNMSALELEDSAMYFCASSPFGTGGVTLYFGSGTRLTVL.

About this clone itself: Germline and genes: mouse. The read halts 1 residue ahead of the CDR3 end, with the missing end drawn from the germline J gene. The gene calls are TRBV26 and TRBJ2-4; unclear D gene. This CDR3 is built from 14 residues. Germline V gene sequence: CDR1 KGHPV, CDR2 FQNQEV (reference sequence). Trimming removed 0 bases at V and 2 bases at J, with 6 bases between. The covered CDR3 bases are TGTGCCAGCAGTCTGTCGGCATATCAAAACACCTTGTAC. As protein: CASSLSAYQNTLY. Given in full, the CDR3 is CASSLSAYQNTLYF.

This clone has just a few counts. Genes and germline come from the mouse. The read ends 1 residue shy of where the CDR3 ends; the end is completed using the germline J gene. Different DNA sequences within this sample yield the same CDR3. The chain joins TRBV23 to TRBJ2-1. The length of the CDR3 is 15 residues. Per the germline V gene, CDR1 is KGHTA and CDR2 is FQNQQP. CDR3 residues: CSSSPLGGLYAEQFF. The sequenced CDR3 bases are TGCTCCAGCAGTCCCCTCGGGGGCCTCTATGCTGAGCAGTTC.

As to this clone: These gene names are mouse names. The read comes to an end 1 residue before the CDR3 does, leaving the germline J gene to fill in the end. This chain uses TRBV26 with TRBJ1-4; D is uncertain. This CDR3 spans 13 amino acids. The germline gives CDR1 KGHPV, CDR2 FQNQEV (reference sequence). V was cut by 2 bases and J by 1 base, with 2 bases left in between. The CDR3 DNA, read in part, is TGTGCCAGCAGTCTGGATTCCAACGAAAGATTATTT. Translated: CASSLDSNERLF. The whole CDR3 reads CASSLDSNERLFF.

This clone was recorded a few times. Here the gene names and germline are mouse. The read ends 1 residue early relative to the CDR3; the germline J gene fills the gap. The rearrangement uses TRBV26 and TRBJ2-1, with D hard to call. Trimming pared 5 bases from V and 4 bases from J, leaving 6 bases between. Germline V gene data show CDR1 as KGHPV and CDR2 as FQNQEV (reference sequence). The CDR3 totals 12 residues. This CDR3 reads CASSSGYAEQFF. The covered CDR3 bases are TGTGCCAGCAGTTCAGGATATGCTGAGCAGTTC.

This clone is labeled medium-sized. Each gene name is a mouse one. The read terminates 1 residue before the CDR3 end, so the remaining end is supplied by the germline J gene. V usage is TRBV26 and J usage is TRBJ1-3, with D uncertain. Trimming left V 6 bases short and J 0 bases short, with 9 bases between. This CDR3 is built from 14 residues. CDR1 KGHPV and CDR2 FQNQEV come from the germline V gene (reference sequence). Incomplete CDR3 DNA: TGTGCCAGCAGCCGACACTTTTCTGGAAATACGCTCTAT. Translated: CASSRHFSGNTLY. The CDR3 reads in full as CASSRHFSGNTLYF.

Of note for this clone: The gene names here belong to mouse. The read finishes 1 residue shy of the CDR3 end, and the germline J gene is used to complete it. The chain has TRBV15 and TRBJ1-1; 9 nucleotides match TRBD1. With V trimmed by 6 bases and J by 4 bases, 6 bases remained unmatched. Germline loops: CDR1 SGHND, CDR2 FRSKSL. The CDR3 has 14 amino acids. Incomplete CDR3 DNA: TGTGCCAGCAGCCAACAGGGGGCAGGCACAGAAGTCTTC. Its translation: CASSQQGAGTEVF. The full CDR3 is CASSQQGAGTEVFF.

This clone was observed a handful of times. Gene names denote mouse genes. The missing CDR3 end, 1 residue past where the read stops, is filled in from the germline J gene. This specimen includes other DNA sequences encoding the same CDR3. The V gene is TRBV26, the J gene TRBJ1-3; no reliable D call. V lost 0 bases and J 0 bases, leaving 3 bases between the germline ends. This CDR3 is built from 14 residues. Germline V CDR1 and CDR2: KGHPV, FQNQEV (reference sequence). Partial CDR3 DNA: TGTGCCAGCAGTCTGTCGTATTCTGGAAATACGCTCTAT. Protein: CASSLSYSGNTLY. The whole CDR3 sequence reads CASSLSYSGNTLYF.

This clone was detected only a few times. Gene names denote mouse genes. Read coverage stops 1 residue before the CDR3 terminus; the germline J gene supplies the remainder. The chain is built from TRBV26 and TRBJ1-6; D unclear. TRBJ1-6 is assigned to the ORF class and has an uncertain function. Germline-derived CDR1 and CDR2 are KGHPV and FQNQEV (reference sequence). Trimming removed 4 bases from V and 0 bases from J, with 7 bases in between. The CDR3 runs to 15 residues. This CDR3 reads CASSPTNSYNSPLYF. CDR3 DNA, as far as it was read: TGTGCCAGCAGTCCCACGAATTCCTATAATTCGCCCCTCTAC.

As to this clone: Gene names refer to mouse genes. The read terminates 1 residue ahead of where the CDR3 ends, so the germline J gene completes it. J is TRBJ2-3 and V is TRBV23. Germline V CDR1 and CDR2: KGHTA, FQNQQP. The CDR3 has 13 residues. CDR3 loop: CSSSQGTAETLYF. CDR3 bases read: TGCTCCAGCAGTCAAGGCACGGCAGAAACGCTGTAT.

Within the sample, this clone is large. Germline and genes: mouse. The read ends 1 residue shy of where the CDR3 ends; the end is completed using the germline J gene. The rearrangement joins TRBV15 to TRBJ1-4; no reliable D call. Germline CDR1 and CDR2: SGHND and FRSKSL. The V end lost 1 base, the J end lost 6 bases, and 0 bases lay between the germline ends. The CDR3 totals 11 residues. The sequenced part of the CDR3 DNA is TGTGCCAGCAGTTTAGACGAAAGATTATTT. It codes for CASSLDERLF. The whole CDR3 reads CASSLDERLFF.

In its sample, this clone is medium-sized (0.01 to 0.1%). The gene symbols are mouse symbols. The read terminates 1 residue ahead of where the CDR3 ends, so the germline J gene completes it. Other DNA sequences within the sample encode an identical CDR3. The chain uses TRBV26 and TRBJ1-3, with 9 bases identical to TRBD1. CDR1 is KGHPV, CDR2 FQNQEV, per germline (reference sequence). The CDR3 runs 15 residues. V trimming: 3 bases; J trimming: 1 base; junction bases outside the gene matches: 1. The CDR3 spells CASSLGTGSGNTLYF. Incomplete CDR3 DNA: TGTGCCAGCAGTCTCGGGACAGGGTCTGGAAATACGCTCTAT. The full variable domain, with the rest looked up from reference TRBV26 and TRBJ1-3, is NSKVIQTPRYLVKGQGQKAKMRCIPEKGHPVVFWYQQNKNNEFKFLINFQNQEVLQQIDMTEKRFSAECPSNSPCSLEIQSSEAGDSALYLCASSLGTGSGNTLYFGEGSRLIVV.

By share of the sample, this clone is medium-sized. Gene names follow the mouse nomenclature. From the germline J gene comes the end of the CDR3, since the read stops 1 residue before it. J is TRBJ1-4 and V is TRBV2; possible D gene TRBD1, 5 bases. CDR3 size: 13 residues. The V end was cut by 2 bases, the J end by 7 bases, with 8 bases between. Germline-derived CDR1 and CDR2 are LGHNA and YSYQKL. CDR3 amino acids: CASSQQGLERLFF. The CDR3 bases that were read are TGTGCCAGCAGCCAACAGGGCCTCGAAAGATTATTT. The full variable domain, its missing parts supplied by reference TRBV2 and TRBJ1-4, is DPKIIQKPKYLVAVTGSEKILICEQYLGHNAMYWYRQSAKKPLEFMFSYSYQKLMDNQTASSRFQPQSSKKNHLDLQITALKPDDSATYFCASSQQGLERLFFGHGTKLSVL.

Only a few counts were recorded for this clone. Genes and germline are mouse. The read ends 1 residue shy of where the CDR3 ends; the end is completed using the germline J gene. The rearrangement links TRBV3 to TRBJ2-1, with 8 positions matching TRBD2. V was clipped by 2 bases and J by 3 bases; unmatched bases: 3. CDR1 and CDR2 (germline): SNHLY, FYNGKV (reference sequence). This CDR3 has 15 residues. The part of the CDR3 DNA that was read is TGTGCCAGCAGCTTACGGGGGGGGCGCTATGCTGAGCAGTTC. Translation: CASSLRGGRYAEQF. The full-length CDR3 reads as CASSLRGGRYAEQFF.

Notes on this clone: Gene names and germline refer to mouse. The read terminates 1 residue before the CDR3 end, so the remaining end is supplied by the germline J gene. The chain links TRBV12-2 to TRBJ2-5, with a tentative D call TRBD2 (6 bases). The CDR3 sequence is 13 residues long. Germline CDR1 SGHLS, CDR2 HYDKME. V gave up 1 base and J gave up 4 bases, with 8 bases separating them. The CDR3 loop reads CASSLGLKDTQYF. The DNA read from the CDR3 is TGTGCCAGCTCTCTGGGACTCAAAGACACCCAGTAC.

To note about this clone: Mouse gene names apply. The read finishes 1 residue shy of the CDR3 end, and the germline J gene is used to complete it. The chain combines TRBV3 with TRBJ2-5, with 9 nucleotides matching TRBD2. This CDR3 has 15 amino acids. V was pared by 1 base and J by 3 bases, with 2 bases of the junction left unmatched. Germline loops: CDR1 SNHLY, CDR2 FYNGKV (reference sequence). Incomplete CDR3 DNA: TGTGCCAGCAGCTTAGTCTGGGGGGGTCAAGACACCCAGTAC. Protein: CASSLVWGGQDTQY. The whole CDR3 region reads CASSLVWGGQDTQYF.

This clone turned up a few times. Mouse gene names and germline throughout. With the read ending 1 residue before the CDR3 end, the germline J gene is used to fill in that end. V is TRBV26 and J is TRBJ1-4, with D unresolved. The germline CDR1 and CDR2 sequences are KGHPV and FQNQEV (reference sequence). V lost 4 bases, J lost 6 bases, and 9 bases lay in between. This CDR3 is 13 amino acids long. The CDR3 region is CASSPSGDERLFF. Partial CDR3 DNA: TGTGCCAGCAGTCCGAGCGGGGACGAAAGATTATTT.

This clone was recorded a few times. Gene names and germline match the mouse. CDR3 region: CASSSGRGDERLFF. CDR3 DNA, as far as it was read: TGTGCCAGCAGTTCGGGACGGGGGGACGAAAGATTATTT. This rearrangement joins TRBV26 to TRBJ1-4, with D perhaps TRBD1 (5 bases). The read terminates 1 residue before the CDR3 end, so the remaining end is supplied by the germline J gene. Trimming took 5 bases from V and 6 from J, leaving 13 bases between them. Germline values: CDR1 KGHPV, CDR2 FQNQEV (reference sequence). This CDR3 is 14 amino acids long. Filled out from reference TRBV26 and TRBJ1-4, the complete variable domain reads NSKVIQTPRYLVKGQGQKAKMRCIPEKGHPVVFWYQQNKNNEFKFLINFQNQEVLQQIDMTEKRFSAECPSNSPCSLEIQSSEAGDSALYLCASSSGRGDERLFFGHGTKLSVL.

To note about this clone: The germline and genes are mouse ones. The read ends 1 residue before the CDR3 terminus; that terminus is restored from the germline J gene. The same CDR3 can be traced to other DNA sequences in this sample. V is TRBV13-3 and J is TRBJ2-7; no clear D gene. Trimming left V 5 bases short and J 7 bases short, with 13 bases between. The CDR3 covers 12 residues. Germline loops: CDR1 NNHDY, CDR2 SYVADS. The DNA read from the CDR3 is TGTGCCAGCAGCGATAAGGGCGGGGAACAGTAC. This gives the protein CASSDKGGEQY. The full CDR3 protein reads CASSDKGGEQYF.